A selection of T cell receptor beta chains follows, all from one sample in a study of blood T cell repertoires in COVID-19. The protocol was immunoSEQ multiplex PCR, while the TCRdb copy is restricted to in-frame clones and leaves out a portion. The sample records roughly 75,000 clones, 86% being singletons. Specimen: peripheral blood. The source of these receptors is a man older than 75 in a cohort sampled during active COVID-19. The CDR3 runs from the conserved cysteine through the conserved F or W. A D gene is named only where the DNA matches it firmly. Rows give clone size only sometimes, using once, few, many, or a class for an expanded clone.

CDR3 protein: CASSVDRGQGYTF
CDR3 DNA: TGTGCCAGCAGTGTTGACAGGGGGCAGGGCTACACCTTC
clone size: NA
J gene: TRBJ1-2
D gene: TRBD1
V gene: TRBV2

CDR3 protein: CASGQGGSEAFF
CDR3 DNA: TGTGCCAGCGGACAGGGGGGCTCTGAAGCTTTCTTT
clone size: NA
J gene: TRBJ1-1
D gene: TRBD1
V gene: TRBV6-5

CDR3 protein: CASLDRGSGNTIYF
CDR3 DNA: TGTGCCAGCCTCGACAGGGGCTCTGGAAACACCATATATTTT
clone size: NA
J gene: TRBJ1-3
D gene: TRBD1
V gene: TRBV6-5

CDR3 protein: CASSLGQSSYEQYF
CDR3 DNA: TGTGCCAGCAGCTTAGGACAGAGCTCCTACGAGCAGTACTTC
clone size: NA
J gene: TRBJ2-7
D gene: NA
V gene: TRBV11-3

CDR3 protein: CASSLGQGNPANPANEQFF
CDR3 DNA: TGTGCCAGCAGCTTAGGACAGGGGAATCCCGCTAATCCAGCGAATGAGCAGTTCTTC
clone size: NA
J gene: TRBJ2-1
D gene: TRBD1
V gene: TRBV7-7

CDR3 protein: CASSGATDLTDTQYF
CDR3 DNA: TGTGCCAGTAGCGGTGCGACAGACCTCACAGATACGCAGTATTTT
clone size: NA
J gene: TRBJ2-3
D gene: NA
V gene: TRBV19

CDR3 protein: CASSSPPGGGYNEQFF
CDR3 DNA: TGTGCCAGCAGCTCCCCGCCGGGAGGGGGGTACAATGAGCAGTTCTTC
clone size: NA
J gene: TRBJ2-1
D gene: TRBD2
V gene: TRBV9

CDR3 protein: CAIKLQGPTGELFF
CDR3 DNA: TGTGCCATCAAATTACAGGGGCCCACCGGGGAGCTGTTTTTT
clone size: NA
J gene: TRBJ2-2
D gene: TRBD1
V gene: TRBV10-3

CDR3 protein: CASSPNRQGTEAFF
CDR3 DNA: TGTGCCAGCAGCCCAAATAGACAGGGGACTGAAGCTTTCTTT
clone size: NA
J gene: TRBJ1-1
D gene: TRBD1
V gene: TRBV4-2

CDR3 protein: CASRAGGDYEQYF
CDR3 DNA: TGTGCCAGTAGAGCGGGGGGGGACTACGAGCAGTACTTC
clone size: NA
J gene: TRBJ2-7
D gene: TRBD2
V gene: TRBV19

CDR3 protein: CATRDREVYGYTF
CDR3 DNA: TGTGCCACCAGGGACAGGGAGGTCTATGGCTACACCTTC
clone size: NA
J gene: TRBJ1-2
D gene: TRBD1
V gene: TRBV19

CDR3 protein: CASSQGGPGQYF
CDR3 DNA: TGTGCCAGCAGCCAAGGGGGGCCCGGGCAGTACTTC
clone size: NA
J gene: TRBJ2-7
D gene: NA
V gene: TRBV3-1/TRBV3-2

CDR3 protein: CASSSETPGHSSGANVLTF
CDR3 DNA: TGTGCCAGCTCCTCCGAGACCCCGGGACACAGCTCTGGGGCCAACGTCCTGACTTTC
clone size: NA
J gene: TRBJ2-6
D gene: NA
V gene: TRBV18

CDR3 protein: CASTWDRYGYTF
CDR3 DNA: TGTGCCAGCACCTGGGACAGATATGGCTACACCTTC
clone size: once
J gene: TRBJ1-2
D gene: TRBD1
V gene: TRBV2

CDR3 protein: CASSIGQGRSNQPQHF
CDR3 DNA: TGTGCCAGCAGCATAGGACAGGGAAGAAGCAATCAGCCCCAGCATTTT
clone size: few
J gene: TRBJ1-5
D gene: TRBD1
V gene: TRBV7-9

CDR3 protein: CASSYRDNTEAFF
CDR3 DNA: TGTGCCAGCAGCTACAGGGATAACACTGAAGCTTTCTTT
clone size: NA
J gene: TRBJ1-1
D gene: NA
V gene: TRBV7-9

CDR3 protein: CASSQARQTEAFF
CDR3 DNA: TGTGCCAGCAGCCAAGCCCGACAGACTGAAGCTTTCTTT
clone size: NA
J gene: TRBJ1-1
D gene: NA
V gene: TRBV14

CDR3 protein: CASTLRGGLTEAFF
CDR3 DNA: TGTGCCAGTACCTTACGGGGGGGCCTGACTGAAGCTTTCTTT
clone size: NA
J gene: TRBJ1-1
D gene: NA
V gene: TRBV19

CDR3 protein: CASSPDSRTEAFF
CDR3 DNA: TGTGCCAGCTCACCAGACAGTCGCACTGAAGCTTTCTTT
clone size: NA
J gene: TRBJ1-1
D gene: NA
V gene: TRBV18

CDR3 protein: CASSFRDYTEAFF
CDR3 DNA: TGTGCCAGCAGTTTCCGGGACTACACTGAAGCTTTCTTT
clone size: NA
J gene: TRBJ1-1
D gene: NA
V gene: TRBV6-2/TRBV6-3

CDR3 protein: CASSEDGNKDSPLHF
CDR3 DNA: TGCGCCAGCAGCGAGGACGGGAACAAAGATTCACCCCTCCACTTT
clone size: NA
J gene: TRBJ1-6
D gene: NA
V gene: TRBV4-1

CDR3 protein: CSDTPGEDTQYF
CDR3 DNA: TGCAGCGATACGCCCGGGGAGGATACGCAGTATTTT
clone size: NA
J gene: TRBJ2-3
D gene: NA
V gene: TRBV29-1

CDR3 protein: CASSRYTGSLGNTIYF
CDR3 DNA: TGTGCCAGCAGCAGGTATACAGGGTCCCTTGGAAACACCATATATTTT
clone size: once
J gene: TRBJ1-3
D gene: NA
V gene: TRBV5-8

CDR3 protein: CASSPGTGGFKELFF
CDR3 DNA: TGTGCCAGCAGCCCCGGGACAGGGGGCTTTAAGGAGCTGTTTTTT
clone size: NA
J gene: TRBJ2-2
D gene: TRBD1
V gene: TRBV7-8

CDR3 protein: CASSEPAAGTDTQYF
CDR3 DNA: TGTGCCAGCAGTGAACCAGCGGCCGGGACAGATACGCAGTATTTT
clone size: once
J gene: TRBJ2-3
D gene: NA
V gene: TRBV2

CDR3 protein: CASSPGGRETKNIQYF
CDR3 DNA: TGTGCCAGCAGCCCCGGGGGGAGGGAGACCAAAAACATTCAGTACTTC
clone size: NA
J gene: TRBJ2-4
D gene: TRBD2
V gene: TRBV11-1

CDR3 protein: CASLAGGPSSYNEQFF
CDR3 DNA: TGTGCCAGCTTAGCGGGGGGGCCCTCCTCCTACAATGAGCAGTTCTTC
clone size: NA
J gene: TRBJ2-1
D gene: TRBD2
V gene: TRBV5-6

CDR3 protein: CASSELNWWGHTF
CDR3 DNA: TGTGCCAGCAGTGAATTGAACTGGTGGGGCCACACCTTC
clone size: NA
J gene: TRBJ1-2
D gene: NA
V gene: TRBV6-1

CDR3 protein: CASSYGPHTGELFF
CDR3 DNA: TGTGCCAGCAGTTACGGGCCTCACACCGGGGAGCTGTTTTTT
clone size: NA
J gene: TRBJ2-2
D gene: NA
V gene: TRBV6-5

CDR3 protein: CASSLLPGQGSYVQYF
CDR3 DNA: TGTGCCAGCAGTTTGCTCCCGGGACAGGGATCCTACGTGCAGTACTTC
clone size: NA
J gene: TRBJ2-7
D gene: TRBD1
V gene: TRBV27

CDR3 protein: CASSLVTGEIYEQYF
CDR3 DNA: TGCGCCAGCAGCTTGGTTACAGGAGAAATCTACGAGCAGTACTTC
clone size: NA
J gene: TRBJ2-7
D gene: NA
V gene: TRBV5-1

CDR3 protein: CASSHPGTPNAYEQYF
CDR3 DNA: TGTGCCAGTAGTCACCCCGGGACTCCAAATGCGTACGAGCAGTACTTC
clone size: NA
J gene: TRBJ2-7
D gene: NA
V gene: TRBV19

CDR3 protein: CASSLARGRIETQYF
CDR3 DNA: TGCGCCAGCAGCTTGGCCCGGGGGAGGATAGAGACCCAGTACTTC
clone size: once
J gene: TRBJ2-5
D gene: NA
V gene: TRBV5-1

CDR3 protein: CASSTRQVPGVAFF
CDR3 DNA: TGTGCCAGCAGCACCCGACAGGTCCCCGGGGTAGCTTTCTTT
clone size: once
J gene: TRBJ1-1
D gene: NA
V gene: TRBV7-6

CDR3 protein: CASSYNRMEDRGRETQYF
CDR3 DNA: TGTGCCAGCAGTTATAATAGAATGGAGGACAGGGGACGAGAGACCCAGTACTTC
clone size: NA
J gene: TRBJ2-5
D gene: TRBD1
V gene: TRBV6-2/TRBV6-3

CDR3 protein: CASSIGARGIGQFF
CDR3 DNA: TGTGCCAGTAGTATAGGGGCTAGAGGGATAGGGCAGTTCTTC
clone size: NA
J gene: TRBJ2-1
D gene: NA
V gene: TRBV19

CDR3 protein: CASSPQGPNEKLFF
CDR3 DNA: TGCGCCAGCAGCCCACAGGGACCTAATGAAAAACTGTTTTTT
clone size: NA
J gene: TRBJ1-4
D gene: NA
V gene: TRBV5-1

CDR3 protein: CASMGQGTTEAFF
CDR3 DNA: TGCGCCAGCATGGGACAGGGTACCACTGAAGCTTTCTTT
clone size: NA
J gene: TRBJ1-1
D gene: TRBD1
V gene: TRBV10-2

CDR3 protein: CASSLDPGYLDNEQFF
CDR3 DNA: TGTGCCAGCAGCTTAGATCCGGGATACCTCGACAATGAGCAGTTCTTC
clone size: NA
J gene: TRBJ2-1
D gene: NA
V gene: TRBV7-6

CDR3 protein: CSVEGDDGGREQYF
CDR3 DNA: TGCAGCGTTGAGGGGGATGACGGGGGGCGCGAGCAGTACTTC
clone size: NA
J gene: TRBJ2-7
D gene: NA
V gene: TRBV29-1

CDR3 protein: CASSWTTGLYETQYF
CDR3 DNA: TGCGCCAGCAGCTGGACGACAGGGTTGTACGAGACCCAGTACTTC
clone size: NA
J gene: TRBJ2-5
D gene: TRBD1
V gene: TRBV5-1

CDR3 protein: CASTRGTNEKLFF
CDR3 DNA: TGTGCCAGCACCAGGGGAACTAATGAAAAACTGTTTTTT
clone size: NA
J gene: TRBJ1-4
D gene: NA
V gene: TRBV5-4

CDR3 protein: CASAGLKNIQYF
CDR3 DNA: TGTGCCTCGGCGGGGCTCAAAAACATTCAGTACTTC
clone size: NA
J gene: TRBJ2-4
D gene: NA
V gene: TRBV25-1

CDR3 protein: CASSYRHSGYGYTF
CDR3 DNA: TGTGCCAGCAGTTACAGGCACAGCGGGTATGGCTACACCTTC
clone size: NA
J gene: TRBJ1-2
D gene: NA
V gene: TRBV6-5

CDR3 protein: CATRGAGPNQPQHF
CDR3 DNA: TGTGCCACCCGGGGGGCAGGGCCCAATCAGCCCCAGCATTTT
clone size: NA
J gene: TRBJ1-5
D gene: NA
V gene: TRBV24-1

CDR3 protein: CASSRQGNYGYTF
CDR3 DNA: TGTGCCAGCTCAAGACAGGGCAACTATGGCTACACCTTC
clone size: NA
J gene: TRBJ1-2
D gene: TRBD1
V gene: TRBV3-1/TRBV3-2

CDR3 protein: CASRVGATNEKLFF
CDR3 DNA: TGTGCCAGCAGAGTAGGGGCAACTAATGAAAAACTGTTTTTT
clone size: NA
J gene: TRBJ1-4
D gene: NA
V gene: TRBV6-5